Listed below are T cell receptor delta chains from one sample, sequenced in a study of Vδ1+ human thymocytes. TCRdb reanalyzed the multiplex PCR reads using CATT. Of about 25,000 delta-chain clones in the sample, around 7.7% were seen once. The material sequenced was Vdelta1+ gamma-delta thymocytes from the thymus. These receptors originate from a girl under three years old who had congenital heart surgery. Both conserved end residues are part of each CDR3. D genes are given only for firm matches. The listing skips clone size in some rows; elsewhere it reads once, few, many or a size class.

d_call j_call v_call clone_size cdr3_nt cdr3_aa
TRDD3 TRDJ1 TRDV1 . TGTGCTCTTGGGGGACTAGTTGAGGGGGATGCAACCGATAAACTCATCTTT CALGGLVEGDATDKLIF
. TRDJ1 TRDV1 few TGTGCTCTTGGGCCAATTCTCTCCCGATGGGCCGATAAACTCATCTTT CALGPILSRWADKLIF
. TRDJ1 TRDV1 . TGTGCTCTTGGGGAACCCCCATCCTACCCCGGTACTGGGTGGCACACCGATAAACTCATCTTT CALGEPPSYPGTGWHTDKLIF
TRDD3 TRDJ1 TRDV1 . TGTGCTCTTGGGGAACGAGTTTTTGACTGGGGGATACCCCACACCGATAAACTCATCTTT CALGERVFDWGIPHTDKLIF
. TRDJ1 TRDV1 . TGTGCTCTTGGGGAAAACCCCCCCCACTTCCCCCGGAGGGATAAAGGGGATAAACTCATCTTT CALGENPPHFPRRDKGDKLIF
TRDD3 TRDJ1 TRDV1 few TGTGCTCTGCCTTCGTCCTACTACACTGGGGGGGACACCGATAAACTCATCTTT CALPSSYYTGGDTDKLIF
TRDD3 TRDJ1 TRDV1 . TGTGCTCTTGTCGAGGGTGGAACGTCCTACGTTTCCCCGTACTGGGGGATTAGGAGAAAACTCATCTTT CALVEGGTSYVSPYWGIRRKLIF
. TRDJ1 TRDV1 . TGTGCTCTTGGTATACAGCGCCGAGATAAACTCATCTTT CALGIQRRDKLIF
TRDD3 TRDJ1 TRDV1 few TGTGCTCTTGGGGAACTCCCGGCCTTCCCACGGGCGGCTTGTACTGGGGGATCTGGCGATAAACTCATCTTT CALGELPAFPRAACTGGSGDKLIF
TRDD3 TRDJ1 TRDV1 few TGTGCTCTTGGGGACCCGTACTGGGGACCTAACGATAAACTCATCTTT CALGDPYWGPNDKLIF
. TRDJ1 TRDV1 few TGTGCTCTTGGGAACCTCAACCGGCCTTCCACGGTTCTGGGCTACACCGATAAACTCATCTTT CALGNLNRPSTVLGYTDKLIF
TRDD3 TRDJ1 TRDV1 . TGTGCTCTTGGGGAAATTGGCCCATGGCGGCTGGGGGACTACACCGATAAACTCATCTTT CALGEIGPWRLGDYTDKLIF
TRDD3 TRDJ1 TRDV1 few TGTGCTCTTGGGGAACTAGACGTTCCCTTACTGGGGGATTATCACACCGATAAACTCATCTTT CALGELDVPLLGDYHTDKLIF
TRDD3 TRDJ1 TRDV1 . TGTGCTCTTGGGGAAAACATAGGGAACTGGGGGACTTCGGCTCATAAACTCATCTTT CALGENIGNWGTSAHKLIF
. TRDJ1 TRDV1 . TGTGCTCTTGGGGAACTAGCCCTGTACACCGATAAACTCATCTTT CALGELALYTDKLIF
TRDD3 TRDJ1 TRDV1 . TGTGCTCTTGGGGAATATCTACGCCCGGGGATAGCCGACACCGATAAACTCATCTTT CALGEYLRPGIADTDKLIF
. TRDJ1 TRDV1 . TGTGCTCTTGGGGAACTATTCGATAATGATAGGATTGATAAACTCATCTTT CALGELFDNDRIDKLIF
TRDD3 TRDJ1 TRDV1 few TGTGCTCTTGTGCCCCACGCTTACTGGGGGATCGTCCTGGCGTACACCGATAAACTCATCTTT CALVPHAYWGIVLAYTDKLIF
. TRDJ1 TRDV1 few TGTGCTCTTGGGGAACTTGGGCCCAGGGAGGGAGACACCGATAAACTCATCTTT CALGELGPREGDTDKLIF
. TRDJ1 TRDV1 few TGTGCTCTTGGGGAATTATACGTTGGGGCCGGGTCCGATAAACTCATCTTT CALGELYVGAGSDKLIF
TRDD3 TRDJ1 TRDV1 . TGTGCTCTTGGGGAACCGTATGCGGGGCGACTGGGGATTGACACCGATAAACTCATCTTT CALGEPYAGRLGIDTDKLIF
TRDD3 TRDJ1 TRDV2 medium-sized TGTGCCTGTGACACCGGAATGGGGGATTTAAACACCGATAAACTCATCTTT CACDTGMGDLNTDKLIF
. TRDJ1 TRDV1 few TGTGCTCTTGGGGAACTCCCCTCCCGATTCCCCGTACTGGGACAGAGGAACGATAAACTCATCTTT CALGELPSRFPVLGQRNDKLIF
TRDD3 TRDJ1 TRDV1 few TGTGCTCTTGGGGAAGGACATCTAGTACTGGGGGATACGCCGTACACCGATAAACTCATCTTT CALGEGHLVLGDTPYTDKLIF
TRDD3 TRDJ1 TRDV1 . TGTGCTCTTGGGGAACTCTCATCCAACTGGGGGATACGTGGGGTGGATAAACTCATCTTT CALGELSSNWGIRGVDKLIF
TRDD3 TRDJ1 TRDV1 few TGTGCTCTTGGGGAACACACTGGGGATACGGACGATAAACTCATCTTT CALGEHTGDTDDKLIF
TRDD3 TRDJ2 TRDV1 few TGTGCTCTTGGGGAACGACAAGGGGGATCCCCTCAAACAGCACAACTCTTCTTT CALGERQGGSPQTAQLFF
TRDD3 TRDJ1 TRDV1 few TGTGCTCTTGGGGAACCGGGAATTGTTATCTACGGTACTGGGGGATTCCCGTGCACCGATAAACTCATCTTT CALGEPGIVIYGTGGFPCTDKLIF